A selection of T cell receptor beta chains follows, all from one sample in a study of PD-L1 blockade in urothelial cancer. Assay: immunoSEQ multiplex PCR; the TCRdb copy retains only in-frame clones and omits some. This repertoire shows roughly 50,000 clones, approximately 85% found once; its top ten account for approximately 15%. Here the sequenced sample was PBMCs, taken around atezolizumab (anti-PD-L1) treatment. These receptors originate from a man in his 70s with urothelial cancer. CDR3s include the opening cysteine and the closing phenylalanine or tryptophan. Each record gives: V gene, J gene, clone size, D gene, CDR3 DNA, CDR3 protein. A D gene is named only where the DNA matches it firmly. Clone sizes are given selectively: once, few, many, or a class where the clone is expanded.

>TRBV6-5|TRBJ1-3|-|-
TGTGCCAGCAGTCGAGGAGGAGGAAACACCATATATTTT
CASSRGGGNTIYF
>TRBV5-8|TRBJ2-5|-|TRBD1
TGTGCCAGCAGCTTTCCGGCAGGGGGCAAGACCCAGTACTTC
CASSFPAGGKTQYF
>TRBV10-2|TRBJ2-7|-|TRBD2
TGCGCCAGCAGGGTAGCGGGAGCCTACGAGCAGTACTTC
CASRVAGAYEQYF
>TRBV6-1|TRBJ1-2|-|-
TGTGCCAGCAGTGAAGATTCAAACTATGGCTACACCTTC
CASSEDSNYGYTF
>TRBV21-1|TRBJ1-5|-|-
TGTGCCAGCAGCACCTTTAGGACAGGGATTCAGCCCCAGCATTTT
CASSTFRTGIQPQHF
>TRBV9|TRBJ2-1|-|-
TGTGCCAGCAGCGTAGGGGGGGGGCTAGCCTCCTACAATGAGCAGTTCTTC
CASSVGGGLASYNEQFF
>TRBV5-1|TRBJ2-1|-|-
TGCGCCACCCGGACTCGACCTAGCTCCTACAATGAGCAGTTCTTC
CATRTRPSSYNEQFF
>TRBV18|TRBJ1-1|-|-
TGTGCCAGCTCACCACTGCCAGGCTCGAACACTGAAGCTTTCTTT
CASSPLPGSNTEAFF
>TRBV7-3|TRBJ2-5|-|-
TGTGCCAGCAGCTTAGCGGCCCAAGAGACCCAGTACTTC
CASSLAAQETQYF
>TRBV11-3|TRBJ2-1|-|TRBD2
TGTGCCAGCAGCTTAGGAATTCGGGGGGGAAATGAGCAGTTCTTC
CASSLGIRGGNEQFF
>TRBV18|TRBJ2-2|-|-
TGTGCCAGCTCTCTCGACACCGGGGAGCTGTTTTTT
CASSLDTGELFF
>TRBV18|TRBJ1-3|-|-
TGTGCCAGCTCCACAGGAGCTGGAAACACCATATATTTT
CASSTGAGNTIYF
>TRBV7-9|TRBJ1-1|-|-
TGTGCCAGCAGCGTCGGAAGGGGGAACACTGAAGCTTTCTTT
CASSVGRGNTEAFF
>TRBV19|TRBJ2-5|-|TRBD2
TGTGCCAGTAGTGGGACTAGCGGGAGGGCCGGAGGAGAGACCCAGTACTTC
CASSGTSGRAGGETQYF
>TRBV2|TRBJ2-1|-|-
TGTGCCAGCAGTGAAACTCTACTAGACGGTTACAATGAGCAGTTCTTC
CASSETLLDGYNEQFF
>TRBV19|TRBJ2-7|-|TRBD1
TGTGCCAGTAGTAAGGGACAGGGATTGTCGGACGAGCAGTACTTC
CASSKGQGLSDEQYF
>TRBV5-1|TRBJ2-7|-|TRBD1
TGCGCCAGCAGCCTAAGACAGGGGCAAGTCAGCGAGCAGTACTTC
CASSLRQGQVSEQYF
>TRBV7-9|TRBJ2-3|-|TRBD2
TGTGCCAGCAGCTTTAGACTAGCGGGAGGGGCAGATACGCAGTATTTT
CASSFRLAGGADTQYF
>TRBV27|TRBJ2-6|-|-
TGTGCCAGCAGTTACACAGGGTTCACTGGGGCCAACGTCCTGACTTTC
CASSYTGFTGANVLTF
>TRBV5-1|TRBJ2-5|-|TRBD2
TGCGCCAGCAGCTTGGCTAGCGGGAGGGCCTGGGAGACCCAGTACTTC
CASSLASGRAWETQYF
>TRBV2|TRBJ1-2|-|-
TGTGCCAGCAGCCCCCAGGGATCCAGTCAAGGCTACACCTTC
CASSPQGSSQGYTF
>TRBV13|TRBJ2-1|-|TRBD2
TGTGCCAGCAGCTCCACAGCGGGAGGGGTCGATGAGCAGTTCTTC
CASSSTAGGVDEQFF
>TRBV6-5|TRBJ2-1|-|TRBD2
TGTGCCAGCAGTTACTCGGGACTAGCGGGTGTCCATGAGCAGTTCTTC
CASSYSGLAGVHEQFF
>TRBV6-1|TRBJ2-5|-|TRBD2
TGTGCCAGCGGAGGGACTAGCGGGGGGAGTACCCAGTACTTC
CASGGTSGGSTQYF
>TRBV11-2|TRBJ1-1|-|-
TGTGCCAGCAGCCGGGACTTTTCGAACACTGAAGCTTTCTTT
CASSRDFSNTEAFF
>TRBV19|TRBJ2-2|few|TRBD1
TGTGCCAGTACCAGTCGGCGGGGACAGGGAACGTGGGGGGAGCTGTTTTTT
CASTSRRGQGTWGELFF
>TRBV9|TRBJ2-3|once|-
TGTGCCAGCAGCGGGGGGGATTGGGGGACGCAGTATTTT
CASSGGDWGTQYF
>TRBV18|TRBJ2-3|-|-
TGTGCCAGCTCCCCCAGCGAGGATAGGGGCCGATACGCGTATTTT
CASSPSEDRGRYAYF
>TRBV27|TRBJ2-2|-|-
TGTGCCAGCAGTTTATCGGGCCTGGGGGAGCTGTTTTTT
CASSLSGLGELFF
>TRBV6-5|TRBJ2-4|-|TRBD1
TGTGCCAGCAGTCCGGGACAGGGGGAGGCAATTCAGTACTTC
CASSPGQGEAIQYF
>TRBV7-9|TRBJ1-1|few|-
TGTGCCAGCAGCTCACCCGTCCTCACTCGGGAAGCTTTCTTT
CASSSPVLTREAFF
>TRBV18|TRBJ2-2|-|TRBD2
TGTGCCAGCTCACCACGAGCTAGCGGAGCGAACACCGGGGAGCTGTTTTTT
CASSPRASGANTGELFF
>TRBV7-3|TRBJ2-1|-|-
TGTGCCAGCAGCTCCGACAGCTACAATGAGCAGTTCTTC
CASSSDSYNEQFF
>TRBV30|TRBJ2-1|once|TRBD2
TGTGCCTGGAGTGGGGGGACTACATACAATGAGCAGTTCTTC
CAWSGGTTYNEQFF
>TRBV20-1|TRBJ2-5|-|TRBD1
TGCAGTGCACCGGACAGGGGGACCCAGTACTTC
CSAPDRGTQYF